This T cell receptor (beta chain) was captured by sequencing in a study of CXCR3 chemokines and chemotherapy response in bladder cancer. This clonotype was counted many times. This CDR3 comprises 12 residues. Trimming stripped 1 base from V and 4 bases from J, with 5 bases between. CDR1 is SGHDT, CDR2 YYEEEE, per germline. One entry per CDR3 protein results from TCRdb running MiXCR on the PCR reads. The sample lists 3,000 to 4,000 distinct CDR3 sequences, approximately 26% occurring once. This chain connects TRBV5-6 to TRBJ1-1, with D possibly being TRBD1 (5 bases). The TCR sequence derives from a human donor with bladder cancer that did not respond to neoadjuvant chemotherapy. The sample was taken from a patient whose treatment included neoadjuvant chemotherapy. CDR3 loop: CASSLRGTEAFF. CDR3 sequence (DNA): TGTGCCAGCAGCTTGAGGGGCACTGAAGCTTTCTTT. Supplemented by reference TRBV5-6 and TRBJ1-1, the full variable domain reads DAGVTQSPTHLIKTRGQQVTLRCSPKSGHDTVSWYQQALGQGPQFIFQYYEEEERQRGNFPDRFSGHQFPNYSSELNVNALLLGDSALYLCASSLRGTEAFFGQGTRLTVV.